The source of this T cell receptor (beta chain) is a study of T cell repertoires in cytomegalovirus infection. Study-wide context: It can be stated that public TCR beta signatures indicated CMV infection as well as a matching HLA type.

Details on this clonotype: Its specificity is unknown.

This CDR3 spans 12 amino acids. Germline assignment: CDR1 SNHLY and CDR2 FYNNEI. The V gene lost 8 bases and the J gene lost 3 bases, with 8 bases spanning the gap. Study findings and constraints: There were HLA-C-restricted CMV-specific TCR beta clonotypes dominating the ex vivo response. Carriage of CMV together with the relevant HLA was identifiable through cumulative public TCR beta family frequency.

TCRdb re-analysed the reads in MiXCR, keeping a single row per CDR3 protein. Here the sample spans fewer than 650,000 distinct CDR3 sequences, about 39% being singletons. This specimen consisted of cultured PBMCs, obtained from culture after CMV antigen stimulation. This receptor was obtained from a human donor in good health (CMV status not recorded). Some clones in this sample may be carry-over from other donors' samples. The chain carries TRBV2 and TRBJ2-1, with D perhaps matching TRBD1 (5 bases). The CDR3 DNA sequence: TGTGCCAGCGGGGCCAGCTACAATGAGCAGTTCTTC. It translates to CASGASYNEQFF.